This T cell receptor beta chain was captured in a study of blood T cell repertoires in COVID-19. Across the whole study: Sites across the United States, Italy and Spain contributed samples from acute and convalescent COVID-19. T cells, B-cell-depleted T cells, or PBMCs provided the cDNA or gDNA that served as material.

Here immunoSEQ multiplex PCR was the method, and the copy in TCRdb shows in-frame clones only, minus some. Here the sample spans 240,000 or so clones, 75% to 90% being singletons. The germline V gene encodes CDR1 LGHDT and CDR2 YNNKEL (reference sequence). The CDR3 runs 15 residues. V was clipped by 2 bases and J by 5 bases; unmatched bases: 2. This receptor was obtained from a man in his fifties or sixties who had recovered from COVID-19. The rearrangement links TRBV3-1 (or the pseudogene TRBV3-2) to TRBJ1-4; 10 bases match TRBD1. Specimen: peripheral blood. CDR3 protein: CASSQRTGGNEKLFF. The CDR3 nucleotides read TGTGCCAGCAGCCAAAGGACAGGGGGAAATGAAAAACTGTTTTTT.